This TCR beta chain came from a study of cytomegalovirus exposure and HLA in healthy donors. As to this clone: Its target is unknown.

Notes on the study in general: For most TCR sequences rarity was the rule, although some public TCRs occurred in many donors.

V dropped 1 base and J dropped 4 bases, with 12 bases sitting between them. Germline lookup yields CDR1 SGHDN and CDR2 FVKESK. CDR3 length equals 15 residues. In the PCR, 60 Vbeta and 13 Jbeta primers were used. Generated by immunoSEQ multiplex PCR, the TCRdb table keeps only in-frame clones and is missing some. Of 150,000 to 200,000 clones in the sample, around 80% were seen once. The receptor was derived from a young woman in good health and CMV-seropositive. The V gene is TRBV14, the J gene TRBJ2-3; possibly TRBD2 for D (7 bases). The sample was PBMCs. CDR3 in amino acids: CASSQVTGGADTQYF. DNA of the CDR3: TGTGCCAGCAGCCAAGTAACGGGGGGCGCAGATACGCAGTATTTT.